This T cell receptor beta chain was captured by sequencing in a study of control samples from healthy donors and cancer patients. Clones were read by immunoSEQ multiplex PCR, and TCRdb kept only the in-frame ones, dropping some. The profile shows 150,000 to 200,000 clones, 88% of them singletons. The CDR3 contains 14 residues. J was trimmed by 0 bases and V by 6 bases; bases with no gene match: 5. Germline CDR1 SQVTM, CDR2 ANQGSEA. This clonotype originated in a woman aged 25 to 39 in good health. Material for sequencing was blood. The chain joins TRBV29-1 to TRBJ2-7; 10 nucleotides match TRBD1. The CDR3 sequence is CSVMDRGSSYEQYF. CDR3 bases: TGCAGCGTCATGGACAGGGGGAGCTCCTACGAGCAGTACTTC.